The rows below give T cell receptor beta chains drawn from one sample of a study of T-cell reconstitution after alpha-beta-depleted transplantation in children. TCRdb ran MiXCR on the PCR reads and lists one entry per CDR3 protein. There are a few hundred thousand distinct CDR3 sequences in the sample; approximately 12% occur only once, and roughly 5.4% lies in the top ten. The specimen comprised PBMCs from the stem cell graft donor, sampled from the stem cell graft. The origin of the receptors is a human donor who donated a stem cell graft to a child with combined immunodeficiency. CDR3s include the opening cysteine and the closing phenylalanine or tryptophan. Fields, in order: J gene, D gene, clone size, V gene, CDR3 protein, CDR3 DNA. A D gene is named only where the DNA matches it firmly. Part of the rows lack a size; the others show once, few, many or a class for expanded clones.

TRBJ1-6 . many TRBV7-2 CASSSRGGGSNSPLHF TGTGCCAGCAGTTCCCGTGGGGGGGGAAGTAATTCACCCCTCCACTTT
TRBJ1-5 . few TRBV12-3/TRBV12-4 CASSLTEAQHF TGTGCCAGCAGTTTAACTGAGGCCCAGCATTTT
TRBJ2-1 . few TRBV4-3 CASSLRAGTYNEQFF TGCGCCAGCAGCCTCAGGGCGGGGACCTACAATGAGCAGTTCTTC
TRBJ2-3 . many TRBV20-1 CSAPLIDTQYF TGCAGTGCTCCGTTAATAGATACGCAGTATTTT
TRBJ2-3 . many TRBV12-3/TRBV12-4 CASSLIGTQYF TGTGCCAGCAGCCTAATCGGTACGCAGTATTTT
TRBJ2-7 . few TRBV18 CASSPTVSSYEQYF TGTGCCAGCTCACCAACGGTCAGCTCCTACGAGCAGTACTTC
TRBJ2-1 . few TRBV5-1 CASSLEGSEQFF TGCGCCAGCAGCTTGGAGGGTAGTGAGCAGTTCTTC
TRBJ2-5 TRBD1 . TRBV7-8 CASSYPFTDRADQETQYF TGTGCCAGCAGCTACCCATTCACCGACAGGGCGGACCAAGAGACCCAGTACTTC
TRBJ2-1 . few TRBV6-1 CASRPERQVFSYNEQFF TGTGCCAGCAGACCCGAAAGACAGGTTTTCTCCTACAATGAGCAGTTCTTC
TRBJ2-7 . . TRBV9 CASSVGFLMEGESSYEQYF TGTGCCAGCAGCGTAGGTTTTCTAATGGAGGGGGAGAGTTCCTACGAGCAGTACTTC
TRBJ2-1 TRBD2 many TRBV2 CASSPLAEPYNEQFF TGTGCCAGCAGTCCTCTAGCGGAGCCCTACAATGAGCAGTTCTTC
TRBJ2-5 TRBD2 . TRBV20-1 CSARDRGEVGETQYF TGCAGTGCTAGAGATCGGGGGGAGGTCGGGGAGACCCAGTACTTC
TRBJ2-5 TRBD1 many TRBV20-1 CSARRDRGMETQYF TGCAGTGCTAGACGGGACAGGGGGATGGAGACCCAGTACTTC
TRBJ2-5 TRBD2 few TRBV20-1 CSAILAGQETQYF TGCAGTGCTATCCTAGCGGGGCAAGAGACCCAGTACTTC
TRBJ2-2 TRBD1 . TRBV12-3/TRBV12-4 CASSFFLPGQRNTGELFF TGTGCCAGCAGTTTTTTCCTACCGGGACAGCGGAACACCGGGGAGCTGTTTTTT
TRBJ2-5 TRBD2 many TRBV20-1 CSARGAGGTWETQYF TGCAGTGCTAGGGGAGCGGGGGGCACATGGGAGACCCAGTACTTC
TRBJ2-1 TRBD2 few TRBV5-6 CASSSLAKNNEQFF TGTGCCAGCAGCTCACTAGCGAAGAACAATGAGCAGTTCTTC
TRBJ2-1 . many TRBV7-8 CASSSLAKYNEQFF TGTGCCAGCAGCTCCCTCGCGAAATACAATGAGCAGTTCTTC
TRBJ2-3 TRBD1 many TRBV27 CASSTRQGVADTQYF TGTGCCAGCAGCACAAGACAGGGAGTGGCAGATACGCAGTATTTT
TRBJ1-5 . . TRBV28 CASSFAQLSNQPQHF TGTGCCAGCAGTTTCGCACAGCTTAGCAATCAGCCCCAGCATTTT
TRBJ2-1 . few TRBV7-9 CASRTSYNEQFF TGTGCCAGCAGGACTAGCTACAATGAGCAGTTCTTC